These 4 T cell receptor beta chains were sequenced from one sample in a study of T cells after yellow fever vaccination. TCRdb re-analysed the 5' RACE reads in MiXCR, keeping a single row per CDR3 protein. The sample lists 110,000 to 150,000 distinct CDR3 sequences; 6.6% were seen once. Material: CD4+ T cells sorted from PBMCs, obtained 10 days after the yellow fever booster vaccination. These receptors all stem from a man younger than 45 who received the YFV17D yellow fever vaccine.

As regards this clonotype: This may be a read error: a much more frequent sequence differs by one nucleotide. The chain carries TRBV10-2 and TRBJ2-1, with no clear D. The CDR3 runs to 11 residues. With 7 bases removed from V and 10 bases from J, the gap between germline ends came to 11 bases. Germline values: CDR1 WSHSY, CDR2 SAAADI. The CDR3 loop is CASTQQEEQFF. In DNA form, the CDR3 reads TGCGCCAGCACCCAGCAGGAAGAGCAGTTCTTC.

The sample holds many counts of this clonotype. The chain has TRBV20-1 and TRBJ1-1; 8 nucleotides match TRBD1. V lost 6 bases, J lost 3 bases, and 6 bases stayed unmatched. Germline loops: CDR1 DFQATT, CDR2 SNEGSKA (reference sequence). This CDR3 has 13 amino acids. The CDR3 DNA is TGCAGTGCCACGACAGGGGCCGACACTGAAGCTTTCTTT. It encodes CSATTGADTEAFF.

This clonotype was seen repeatedly, ten times or more. J is TRBJ1-1 and V is TRBV12-3 or TRBV12-4; D may be TRBD1 (6 bases). V was shortened by 1 base and J by 1 base, with 13 bases between the two germline ends. The length of the CDR3 is 16 residues. The CDR3 nucleotides read TGTGCCAGCAGTTTAGATCTGGGACACCAGAACACTGAAGCTTTCTTT. Translation: CASSLDLGHQNTEAFF.

This clonotype appeared many times. The V gene is TRBV7-2, the J gene TRBJ2-5; 7 bases are a match to TRBD2. CDR3 length equals 14 residues. J was trimmed by 6 bases and V by 5 bases; bases with no gene match: 9. Germline values: CDR1 SGHTA, CDR2 FQGNSA. The CDR3 reads CASSPTREAKTQYF. CDR3 nucleotide sequence: TGTGCCAGCAGCCCCACACGGGAGGCGAAGACCCAGTACTTC.